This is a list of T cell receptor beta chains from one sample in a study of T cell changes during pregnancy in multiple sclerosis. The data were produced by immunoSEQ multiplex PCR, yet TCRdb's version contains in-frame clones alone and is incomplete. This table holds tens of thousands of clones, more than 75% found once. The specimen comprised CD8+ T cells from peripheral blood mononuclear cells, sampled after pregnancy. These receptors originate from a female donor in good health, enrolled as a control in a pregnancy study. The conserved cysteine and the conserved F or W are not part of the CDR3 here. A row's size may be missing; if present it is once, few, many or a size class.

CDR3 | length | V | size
ASSSRTQGYEQY | 12 | TRBV5-1 | -
ASNRDRDTHEQF | 12 | TRBV19 | -
ASSSGTKKPADAEAF | 15 | TRBV5-4 | -
ASSLLAGSTDTQY | 13 | TRBV2 | -
ASSPAQVYSGANVLT | 15 | TRBV5-1 | -
ASSQETGKHGYT | 12 | TRBV4-3 | -
ASSLLSNYGYT | 11 | TRBV7-6 | -
ASSIDGTDSYEQY | 13 | TRBV19 | -
AWTQAGNTIY | 10 | TRBV30 | few
ASSPGTGSGNTIY | 13 | TRBV5-1 | few
ASSYTTGTTNYGYT | 14 | TRBV5-1 | -
ASSVPPQGSTGELF | 14 | TRBV9 | -
ASSLTGQSYEQY | 12 | TRBV5-1 | many
ASSHRVSDNYGYT | 13 | TRBV5-5 | -
ASRPTGTGGNTIY | 13 | TRBV28 | -
ASSLAGGEGYT | 11 | TRBV7-3 | -
AISAGQYLTYEQY | 13 | TRBV10-3 | -
ASSIGDISYNEQF | 13 | TRBV19 | -
ASSERAGGTEAF | 12 | TRBV6-1 | -
ASSNGGEERY | 10 | TRBV21-1 | -
ASSFAGLYYNEQF | 13 | TRBV5-6 | -
ASSGQRHEQF | 10 | TRBV2 | -
ASSSRDSSSYEQY | 13 | TRBV9 | -
ASSLDADGYT | 10 | TRBV5-4 | -
ASSLGQTTTNEKLF | 14 | TRBV7-6 | -
ASSQDSSPTNNTEAF | 15 | TRBV5-1 | -
ASSLGGGDEQY | 11 | TRBV11-2 | -
ASSLAGGILIGELF | 14 | TRBV5-4 | -
ASSSGVGGSPLH | 12 | TRBV27 | few
ASSLSENYGYT | 11 | TRBV27 | few
ASSRLTGANEKLF | 13 | TRBV4-3 | -
ASSLDPPPRAGLTDTQY | 17 | TRBV7-3 | once
ASTVGEGRQDTQY | 13 | TRBV5-4 | -
ASREYRGRYEQY | 12 | TRBV27 | -
ASSERAENTEAF | 12 | TRBV6-4 | -
ASSETLGGGSNYGYT | 15 | TRBV2 | -
ASSYSAGALGAF | 12 | TRBV6-5 | -